These 8 T cell receptor beta chains were sequenced from one sample in a study of cytomegalovirus exposure and HLA in healthy donors. Amplification used 60 Vbeta primers and 13 Jbeta primers. Measured with immunoSEQ multiplex PCR; TCRdb has only the in-frame clones, and not every one. The repertoire has 100,000 to 150,000 clones, over 75% of them found once; the top ten carry 3.5% to 4.5%. Sequenced input: PBMCs. The source is a man between 18 and 35 years old in good health and CMV-seropositive.

The chain recombines TRBV5-4 with TRBJ2-5; a weak D match, TRBD1 (5 bases). The CDR3 loop spans 14 amino acids. Trimming pared 0 bases from V and 1 base from J, leaving 7 bases between. Germline-derived CDR1 and CDR2 are SGHNT and YYREEE (reference sequence). The CDR3 nucleotides read TGTGCCAGCAGCTTGGGACAGTCCCAAGAGACCCAGTACTTC. Its translation: CASSLGQSQETQYF.

The chain links TRBV14 to TRBJ1-5; TRBD1 aligns across 8 bases. The CDR3 contains 19 residues. The junction had 17 bases not matched to a gene; V was cut back by 6 bases and J by 1 base. Germline loops: CDR1 SGHDN, CDR2 FVKESK. This chain's CDR3 is CASSPRTGRKLRSNQPQHF. In DNA, the CDR3 is TGTGCCAGCAGTCCCCGGACAGGGAGAAAGCTCAGAAGCAATCAGCCCCAGCATTTT.

The rearrangement joins TRBV11-3 to TRBJ2-3; D not resolved. The germline V and J ends were trimmed by 0 bases and 9 bases, with 13 bases remaining between them. The CDR3 has 14 amino acids. Germline V CDR1 and CDR2: SGHNT, YENEEA. CDR3 residues: CASSLDSSDATQYF. The CDR3 nucleotides read TGTGCCAGCAGCTTAGACTCTAGTGACGCAACGCAGTATTTT.

This rearrangement joins TRBV7-2 to TRBJ2-1; 8 nucleotides agree with TRBD2. The V gene's germline CDR1 is SGHTA and CDR2 FQGNSA. This CDR3 has 18 residues. V was clipped by 1 base and J by 3 bases; unmatched bases: 11. The CDR3 nucleotides read TGTGCCAGCAGCTTAGGGCCCCTGACTAGCGAAATCTACAATGAGCAGTTCTTC. Protein sequence: CASSLGPLTSEIYNEQFF.

The rearrangement links TRBV11-2 to TRBJ2-4; a weak D match, TRBD1 (5 bases). With 5 bases removed from V and 3 bases from J, the gap between germline ends came to 17 bases. The CDR3 is 16 amino acids. Germline CDR1 and CDR2: SGHAT and FQNNGV. CDR3 region: CASSTLKGFGKNIQYF. CDR3 nucleotide sequence: TGTGCCAGCAGCACCCTAAAGGGGTTTGGCAAAAACATTCAGTACTTC.

The V call is TRBV2, the J call TRBJ2-7, with 9 bases aligning to TRBD1. Losses at the gene ends were 6 bases for V and 6 bases for J; bases not matched to a gene: 12. This CDR3 comprises 15 residues. Per germline, CDR1 SNHLY and CDR2 FYNNEI. CDR3 nucleotide sequence: TGTGCCAGCAGGGACAGGGGAATAGAGTCAACCGAGCAGTACTTC. Translated: CASRDRGIESTEQYF.

V gene TRBV15 combines with J gene TRBJ1-1; D is possibly TRBD1 (6 bases). V lost 9 bases to trimming and J lost 11 bases, with 22 bases between them. Germline-derived CDR1 and CDR2 are LNHNV and YYDKDF (reference sequence). This CDR3 is 13 amino acids long. This chain's CDR3 is CATQTGGLLGAFF. DNA for the CDR3: TGTGCCACACAAACTGGGGGCCTTTTGGGGGCTTTCTTT.

The CDR3 loop reads CASSEASDEQFF. DNA of the CDR3: TGTGCCAGCAGTGAAGCGTCCGATGAGCAGTTCTTC. V is TRBV6-1 and J is TRBJ2-1; D gene unclear. Germline CDR1 reads MNHNS; CDR2 reads SASEGT. The CDR3 totals 12 residues. V gave up 0 bases and J gave up 8 bases, with 5 bases separating them.